These T cell receptor beta chains were read from a single sample in a study of OX40 agonist ivuxolimab in advanced cancers. Measured with immunoSEQ multiplex PCR; TCRdb has only the in-frame clones, and not every one. The table shows 50,000 to 65,000 clones, with around 88% occurring only once. Here the sequenced sample was CD4+ or CD8+ T cells sorted from blood, taken in a trial of the OX40 agonist ivuxolimab. These receptor sequences come from an adult with an advanced solid tumor such as melanoma, head and neck, liver or kidney cancer. Each CDR3 is given with its conserved first and last residue. A D gene is named only where the DNA matches it firmly. For some rows the clone size is stated as once, few or many, or as a class when expanded; others skip it.

TRBD1 TRBJ1-2 TRBV5-5 NA TGTGCCAGCAGCTTGGGGCAGGGGGCCTATGGCTACACCTTC CASSLGQGAYGYTF
TRBD2 TRBJ2-7 TRBV19 NA TGTGCCAGTACCCTTGGCCTAGCGGGCTACGAGCAGTACTTC CASTLGLAGYEQYF
TRBD1 TRBJ1-4 TRBV5-1 NA TGCGCCAGCAGCCTCTCCGGGACAGATAATGAAAAACTGTTTTTT CASSLSGTDNEKLFF
NA TRBJ2-2 TRBV29-1 NA TGCAGCGTCCAGGAGGGGCGTAGGGAGCTGTTTTTT CSVQEGRRELFF
TRBD1 TRBJ2-7 TRBV6-1 NA TGTGCCAGCATTCCGGGACAGCTCAACTACGAGCAGTACTTC CASIPGQLNYEQYF
NA TRBJ2-1 TRBV15 NA TGTGCCACCAGCCCCCCGGCGGGTGATGAGCAGTTCTTC CATSPPAGDEQFF
NA TRBJ1-1 TRBV2 NA TGTGCCAGCAGGAGGACGGGTAACACTGAAGCTTTCTTT CASRRTGNTEAFF
TRBD1 TRBJ2-7 TRBV5-5 NA TGTGCCAGCAGCTCCGGACAGGGGGCTTTATACGAGCAGTACTTC CASSSGQGALYEQYF
TRBD1 TRBJ2-2 TRBV5-6 NA TGTGCCAGCAGCGCGGACAGGGGACGGAACACCGGGGAGCTGTTTTTT CASSADRGRNTGELFF
TRBD2 TRBJ2-7 TRBV6-5 NA TGTGCCAGCAGTCCCCGCATAGCGGGCTCCTACGAGCAGTACTTC CASSPRIAGSYEQYF
TRBD2 TRBJ2-1 TRBV4-1 NA TGCGCCAGCAGCCGGCCGACTAGCGGGAGGGCTTACAATGAGCAGTTCTTC CASSRPTSGRAYNEQFF
TRBD1 TRBJ1-4 TRBV4-1 NA TGCGCCAGCAGCCCGGGACAGGGGGTCCCTTCTAATGAAAAACTGTTTTTT CASSPGQGVPSNEKLFF
NA TRBJ1-1 TRBV5-1 NA TGCGCCAGCAGCTCCTCACCCTCCCAGACCACTGAAGCTTTCTTT CASSSSPSQTTEAFF
NA TRBJ1-5 TRBV11-1 NA TGTGCCAGCAGCTTATCACACACCCCAGGGAAGCATTTT CASSLSHTPGKHF
TRBD2 TRBJ2-1 TRBV27 once TGTGCCAGCAGTTTACTAGCGGGGTTCTACAATGAGCAGTTCTTC CASSLLAGFYNEQFF
NA TRBJ2-1 TRBV10-3 NA TGTGCCATCACTACGGGCCGTTCAGGGGAAAATGAGCAGTTCTTC CAITTGRSGENEQFF
NA TRBJ2-5 TRBV9 NA TGTGCCAGCAGCTCCAGTGAGACCCAGTACTTC CASSSSETQYF
TRBD2 TRBJ2-3 TRBV5-1 NA TGCGCCAGCAGCTTGTTTGTGCGGGAGGCGGATACGCAGTATTTT CASSLFVREADTQYF
NA TRBJ1-4 TRBV5-1 NA TGCGCCAGCACCCCGATGGGGGGCAGTAATGAAAAACTGTTTTTT CASTPMGGSNEKLFF
TRBD2 TRBJ2-6 TRBV2 NA TGTGCCAGCAGGCTTAGCGGGAGTGGCAACGTCCTGACTTTC CASRLSGSGNVLTF
NA TRBJ2-3 TRBV4-1 NA TGCGCCAGCAGCAACAGGGAGGGGTCCCCAGATACGCAGTATTTT CASSNREGSPDTQYF
NA TRBJ2-2 TRBV19 NA TGTGCCAGTAGTGTACAGGTGAACACCGGGGAGCTGTTTTTT CASSVQVNTGELFF